The 7 T cell receptor beta chains below all came from one sample that was sequenced in a study of patients and donors after allogeneic stem cell transplantation. TCRdb re-called the RT-PCR reads through MiXCR, storing one row per CDR3 protein. The sample includes almost 90,000 distinct CDR3 sequences, 4% to 5% of them seen just once. Sequencing input: blood, either unsorted or a sorted T cell fraction (not recorded which). The receptor set was obtained from a human donor who was either an allogeneic HSCT recipient or a stem cell or donor lymphocyte infusion donor (not recorded which). It is not recorded whose cells these are; they may come from a transplant donor.

At least ten counts were recorded for this clonotype. The chain recombines TRBV5-1 with TRBJ2-1; TRBD2 matches 10 bases. V lost 5 bases to trimming and J lost 9 bases; unmatched junction nucleotides: 14. Germline V gives CDR1 SGHRS, CDR2 YFSETQ. This CDR3 comprises 16 residues. The CDR3 DNA reads as TGCGCCAGCAGGGATCAGCCCAGCGGGAGGGCCGGTGAGCAGTTCTTC. It encodes CASRDQPSGRAGEQFF.

This clonotype has a count of ten or more. This chain connects TRBV6-1 to TRBJ2-1; D remains ambiguous. This CDR3 comprises 14 residues. Germline V gene data show CDR1 as MNHNS and CDR2 as SASEGT. Trimming took 8 bases from V and 3 from J, leaving 14 bases between them. The CDR3 sequence is CASLTGYIYNEQFF. The CDR3 coding sequence is TGTGCCAGCCTCACCGGGTATATCTACAATGAGCAGTTCTTC.

This clonotype was seen at least ten times. As DNA, the CDR3 is TGCAGTGCTAGAGAGTGGAGGCAGGGGGCGCCGTTATACAATGAGCAGTTCTTC. Protein: CSAREWRQGAPLYNEQFF. This chain links TRBV20-1 with TRBJ2-1; 8 nucleotides align to TRBD1. Germline CDR1 is DFQATT and CDR2 is SNEGSKA (reference sequence). V shed 0 bases and J 4 bases; nucleotides not matched to a gene: 14. This CDR3 is 18 amino acids long.

This chain joins TRBV6-2 or TRBV6-3 and TRBJ1-1; D is unresolved. The CDR3 has 13 amino acids. CDR1 and CDR2 (germline): MNHEY, SVGEGT. V was clipped by 7 bases and J by 2 bases, with 11 bases between them. The CDR3 DNA follows: TGTGCCAGCATTTTGACCGTTAACACTGAAGCTTTCTTT. Protein sequence: CASILTVNTEAFF.

This clonotype was observed at least ten times. The chain has TRBV20-1 and TRBJ1-5; 7 nucleotides match TRBD1. With 5 bases clipped from V and 4 bases from J, the junction kept 8 bases outside the gene matches. CDR1 is DFQATT, CDR2 SNEGSKA, per germline (reference sequence). The length of the CDR3 is 14 residues. The CDR3 coding sequence is TGCAGTGCTTATAACAGGGGTATAAATCAGCCCCAGCATTTT. This codes for CSAYNRGINQPQHF.

This clonotype was picked up many times. The DNA of the CDR3 is TGCGCCAGCAGCTTGGGAGGAAACAGTCGGCCTGGCTACACCTTC. Its translation is CASSLGGNSRPGYTF. This chain links TRBV5-1 with TRBJ1-2; D unclear. The V end lost 0 bases, the J end lost 7 bases, and 16 bases lay between the germline ends. The germline gives CDR1 SGHRS, CDR2 YFSETQ. The CDR3 is 15 amino acids.

This clonotype was found a few times. The chain has TRBV11-1 and TRBJ1-2; 7 bases are a match to TRBD1. In germline, CDR1 is SGHAT, CDR2 FQDESV (reference sequence). V lost 5 bases to trimming and J lost 8 bases; unmatched junction nucleotides: 17. The CDR3 length is 16 residues. In DNA form, the CDR3 reads TGTGCCAGCAGCCCCACCCCGGGCGAGGGGGCGTTGGGCTACACCTTC. Translation gives CASSPTPGEGALGYTF.